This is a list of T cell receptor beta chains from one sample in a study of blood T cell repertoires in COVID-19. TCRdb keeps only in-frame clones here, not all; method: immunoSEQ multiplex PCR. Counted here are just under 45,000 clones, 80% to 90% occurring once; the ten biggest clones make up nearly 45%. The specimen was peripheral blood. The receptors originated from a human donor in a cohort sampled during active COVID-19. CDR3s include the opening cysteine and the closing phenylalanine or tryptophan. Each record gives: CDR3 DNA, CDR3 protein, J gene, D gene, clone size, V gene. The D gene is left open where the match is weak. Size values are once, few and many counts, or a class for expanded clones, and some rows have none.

TGTGCCAGCAGTGACCGGACAGGGAGGGGCCAAGAGACCCAGTACTTC	CASSDRTGRGQETQYF	TRBJ2-5	NA	NA	TRBV6-1
TGTGCCAGTAGGGAACGACAGGGACCGTCATGGCAGTACTTC	CASRERQGPSWQYF	TRBJ2-7	TRBD1	few	TRBV19
TGCGCCAGCAGCCATCTCCCTTGGGACAGCAAAAATGGCTACACCTTC	CASSHLPWDSKNGYTF	TRBJ1-2	TRBD1	NA	TRBV4-3
TGTGCCAGCAGCGATAGCTCCTACGAGCAGTACTTC	CASSDSSYEQYF	TRBJ2-7	NA	NA	TRBV9
TGTGCCAGCAGCTTGAGCAGGGTCTCCTTCAATGAGCAGTTCTTC	CASSLSRVSFNEQFF	TRBJ2-1	NA	NA	TRBV7-9
TGTGCCAGCAGCCAAGGCGGACAGGGGACCAGAAAGACCCAGTACTTC	CASSQGGQGTRKTQYF	TRBJ2-5	TRBD1	NA	TRBV3-1/TRBV3-2
TGTGCCAGCAGTAGCCTGAGCAATCAGCCCCAGCATTTT	CASSSLSNQPQHF	TRBJ1-5	NA	NA	TRBV12-3/TRBV12-4
TGTGCCAGCAGCGTAGGTGGTTGGAGCCACGAGCAGTACTTC	CASSVGGWSHEQYF	TRBJ2-7	NA	NA	TRBV9
TGCGCCAGCAGCCAAGAAGGGGGAACTAGCGGGGAGCAGTACTTC	CASSQEGGTSGEQYF	TRBJ2-7	TRBD2	NA	TRBV4-3
TGTGCCAGCAGCTTTCCAAGGACATTGGGCAACTCCTACGAGCAGTACTTC	CASSFPRTLGNSYEQYF	TRBJ2-7	NA	NA	TRBV7-9
TGTGCCAGCAGTGTACAGGGTTTCACAGATACGCAGTATTTT	CASSVQGFTDTQYF	TRBJ2-3	NA	NA	TRBV6-2/TRBV6-3